The 20 T cell receptor beta chains listed next were all sequenced from one sample in a study of identifying expanded T cells in peripheral blood (dated by TCRdb to between 2018 and 2020). Library preparation was by the immunoSEQ multiplex PCR assay. What TCRdb holds here is the immuneACCESS table cut down to in-frame rearrangements. Part of the clones is not present; checked against another copy, under half of the missing clones reflect an unresolved V gene, and the others are unexplained. The table for this sample lists around 75,000 clones; roughly 90% of them were counted only once. More than 2.5% of the sample goes to the ten largest clones. Sequencing used blood. The receptors shown here come from a person aged 18 to 75 in good health.

The gene calls are TRBV7-6 and TRBJ2-7; TRBD2 aligns across 11 bases. V lost 5 bases to trimming and J lost 3 bases; unmatched junction nucleotides: 3. The length of the CDR3 is 14 residues. CDR1 and CDR2 (germline): SGHVS, FNYEAQ. Here the CDR3 reads CASSRLAGFYEQYF. The CDR3 DNA reads as TGTGCCAGCAGCCGACTAGCGGGATTCTACGAGCAGTACTTC.

This clone was seen a single time. The chain uses TRBV27 and TRBJ1-1, with D maybe TRBD1 (6 bases). Germline V gene sequence: CDR1 MNHEY, CDR2 SMNVEV (reference sequence). The CDR3 is 15 residues long. V was cut by 10 bases and J by 5 bases, with 23 bases left in between. CDR3 in amino acids: CATQALRAGTTEAFF. CDR3 in DNA: TGTGCCACCCAGGCCCTGCGGGCAGGGACAACTGAAGCTTTCTTT.

The V and J genes are TRBV9 and TRBJ2-6; D is unclear. The V gene's germline CDR1 is SGDLS and CDR2 YYNGEE. The CDR3 is made up of 13 amino acids. V was shortened by 4 bases and J by 0 bases, with 2 bases between the two germline ends. In DNA, the CDR3 is TGTGCCAGCAGCACCTCTGGGGCCAACGTCCTGACTTTC. It specifies CASSTSGANVLTF.

The gene calls are TRBV9 and TRBJ1-2, with D hard to call. V lost 3 bases to trimming and J lost 9 bases, with 24 bases between them. The CDR3 length is 16 residues. Germline V gene lookup returns CDR1 SGDLS and CDR2 YYNGEE. CDR3 nucleotides: TGTGCCAGCAGCGCCTCCCTTGGGCGCGGGTGGGTAAGCTACACCTTC. As protein: CASSASLGRGWVSYTF.

The chain carries TRBV19 and TRBJ2-1, with unresolved D. The CDR3 is made up of 11 amino acids. Germline V gene lookup returns CDR1 LNHDA and CDR2 SQIVND (reference sequence). Deletions cut 7 bases from V and 8 bases from J, with 9 bases between. CDR3 nucleotide sequence: TGTGCCAGTAAATGGGGTTATGAGCAGTTCTTC. Protein: CASKWGYEQFF.

The CDR3 region has the DNA TGTGCCAGCAGTGAAAAGGGTTTCGGAGGCAATCAGCCCCAGCATTTT. Residues: CASSEKGFGGNQPQHF. The chain uses TRBV6-1 and TRBJ1-5; D unresolved. V was shortened by 2 bases and J by 2 bases, with 13 bases between the two germline ends. Germline V gene lookup returns CDR1 MNHNS and CDR2 SASEGT. This CDR3 has 16 amino acids.

The chain combines TRBV7-2 with TRBJ2-3; D gene unclear. The CDR3 contains 12 residues. The V gene lost 4 bases and the J gene lost 4 bases, with 6 bases spanning the gap. From germline, CDR1 is SGHTA and CDR2 FQGNSA. CDR3: CASSYASDTQYF. The CDR3 nucleotides are TGTGCCAGCAGCTACGCGTCAGATACGCAGTATTTT.

The rearrangement uses TRBV5-1 and TRBJ2-3; 11 bases line up with TRBD2. CDR3 length: 16 amino acids. Trimming took 4 bases from V and 4 from J; bases not matched to a gene: 8. Germline CDR1 reads SGHRS; CDR2 reads YFSETQ. CDR3 sequence reads: CASSPVAGGSADTQYF. The CDR3 coding sequence is TGCGCCAGCAGCCCCGTAGCGGGAGGGTCGGCAGATACGCAGTATTTT.

This chain joins TRBV6-6 and TRBJ1-4; 7 nucleotides line up with TRBD1. From germline, CDR1 is MNHNY and CDR2 SVGAGI (reference sequence). The CDR3 loop spans 15 amino acids. J was trimmed by 8 bases and V by 2 bases; bases with no gene match: 8. The CDR3 spells CASSYLDRLGEKLFF. CDR3 nucleotide sequence: TGTGCCAGCAGTTACCTGGACAGGCTGGGGGAAAAACTGTTTTTT.

The rearrangement links TRBV5-5 to TRBJ1-1; TRBD1 aligns across 7 bases. This CDR3 is built from 15 residues. Germline-derived CDR1 and CDR2 are SGHKS and YYEKEE (reference sequence). Trimming took 3 bases from V and 1 from J; bases not matched to a gene: 6. CDR3 residues: CASSYQGQKNTEAFF. In nucleotides, the CDR3 is TGTGCCAGCAGCTACCAGGGACAGAAGAACACTGAAGCTTTCTTT.

This chain connects TRBV28 to TRBJ1-5, with TRBD1 identical over 9 bases. From germline, CDR1 is MDHEN and CDR2 SYDVKM. With 2 bases clipped from V and 7 bases from J, the junction kept 9 bases outside the gene matches. This CDR3 is 16 amino acids long. The CDR3, as DNA: TGTGCCAGCAGTTTACCCGGGACAGGGATGGGCCAGCCCCAGCATTTT. Amino acids: CASSLPGTGMGQPQHF.

This clone has just a few counts. The gene calls are TRBV5-1 and TRBJ1-2; possible D gene TRBD1, 6 bases. Trimming removed 4 bases from V and 4 bases from J, with 20 bases in between. The length of the CDR3 is 16 residues. CDR1 and CDR2 from the germline V gene are SGHRS and YFSETQ. The CDR3 loop is CASSPSRGQTFYGYTF. Written as DNA, the CDR3 is TGCGCCAGCAGCCCTTCCCGAGGACAGACCTTCTATGGCTACACCTTC.

The chain carries TRBV7-9 and TRBJ2-7; the match to TRBD2 covers 9 bases. The germline V gene has CDR1 SEHNR and CDR2 FQNEAQ (reference sequence). This CDR3 region has 15 residues. Unmatched junction bases numbered 10, after V lost 1 base and J lost 9 bases. CDR3 residues: CASSLGGSGRIGQYF. Here the CDR3 DNA reads TGTGCCAGCAGCTTAGGTGGTAGCGGGAGAATCGGGCAGTACTTC.

This chain links TRBV5-1 with TRBJ2-2; 7 bases map to TRBD2. V lost 0 bases and J lost 4; bases outside the gene matches: 3. Germline lookup yields CDR1 SGHRS and CDR2 YFSETQ. CDR3 length: 15 amino acids. Here the CDR3 reads CASSLAGGSTGELFF. The CDR3 DNA reads TGCGCCAGCAGCTTGGCCGGCGGGAGCACCGGGGAGCTGTTTTTT.

This chain connects TRBV19 to TRBJ1-1; D ambiguous. CDR3 length equals 14 residues. Germline CDR1 and CDR2: LNHDA and SQIVND (reference sequence). Trimming took 4 bases from V and 0 from J, leaving 9 bases between them. The CDR3 coding sequence is TGTGCCAGTAGTAGATACGCCTTGAACACTGAAGCTTTCTTT. This codes for CASSRYALNTEAFF. Full variable domain (rest looked up from reference TRBV19 and TRBJ1-1): DGGITQSPKYLFRKEGQNVTLSCEQNLNHDAMYWYRQDPGQGLRLIYYSQIVNDFQKGDIAEGYSVSREKKESFPLTVTSAQKNPTAFYLCASSRYALNTEAFFGQGTRLTVV.

The chain recombines TRBV18 with TRBJ2-5; D possibly corresponds to TRBD1 (6 bases). V lost 8 bases to trimming and J lost 0 bases, with 10 bases between them. Germline assignment: CDR1 KGHSH and CDR2 LQKENI. The CDR3 runs 13 residues. CDR3 nucleotide sequence: TGTGCCAGCGAACCAGGGGACCAAGAGACCCAGTACTTC. This gives the protein CASEPGDQETQYF.

The genes are TRBV18 and TRBJ2-5; no firm D call. The CDR3 length is 13 residues. Germline V gives CDR1 KGHSH, CDR2 LQKENI. V lost 2 bases and J 5 bases, leaving 9 bases between the germline ends. CDR3 nucleotides: TGTGCCAGCTCACCAATGGGGTTGGAGACCCAGTACTTC. Amino acids: CASSPMGLETQYF.

The J gene is TRBJ1-2, the V gene TRBV5-6; D remains ambiguous. Trimming removed 4 bases from V and 2 bases from J, with 6 bases in between. The germline V gene encodes CDR1 SGHDT and CDR2 YYEEEE. This CDR3 comprises 12 residues. In DNA, the CDR3 is TGTGCCAGCAGCGGAGGGAACTATGGCTACACCTTC. Amino acids: CASSGGNYGYTF.

This clone was seen only a few times. The chain carries TRBV7-2 and TRBJ2-1, with 11 nucleotides matching TRBD2. The germline V gene has CDR1 SGHTA and CDR2 FQGNSA. The CDR3 sequence is 16 residues long. The ends lost 3 bases at V and 7 bases at J; junction bases unmatched: 8. In nucleotides, the CDR3 is TGTGCCAGCAGCTTGACTAGCGGGGTGGTGCGGAATGAGCAGTTCTTC. Amino acid sequence: CASSLTSGVVRNEQFF.

The V and J genes are TRBV6-1 and TRBJ1-2, with D perhaps matching TRBD1 (5 bases). Germline V gene sequence: CDR1 MNHNS, CDR2 SASEGT. This CDR3 spans 15 amino acids. The V end was cut by 1 base, the J end by 1 base, with 10 bases between. The CDR3 sequence is CASSEGPGLNYGYTF. The CDR3 DNA reads as TGTGCCAGCAGTGAAGGCCCAGGGCTTAACTATGGCTACACCTTC.